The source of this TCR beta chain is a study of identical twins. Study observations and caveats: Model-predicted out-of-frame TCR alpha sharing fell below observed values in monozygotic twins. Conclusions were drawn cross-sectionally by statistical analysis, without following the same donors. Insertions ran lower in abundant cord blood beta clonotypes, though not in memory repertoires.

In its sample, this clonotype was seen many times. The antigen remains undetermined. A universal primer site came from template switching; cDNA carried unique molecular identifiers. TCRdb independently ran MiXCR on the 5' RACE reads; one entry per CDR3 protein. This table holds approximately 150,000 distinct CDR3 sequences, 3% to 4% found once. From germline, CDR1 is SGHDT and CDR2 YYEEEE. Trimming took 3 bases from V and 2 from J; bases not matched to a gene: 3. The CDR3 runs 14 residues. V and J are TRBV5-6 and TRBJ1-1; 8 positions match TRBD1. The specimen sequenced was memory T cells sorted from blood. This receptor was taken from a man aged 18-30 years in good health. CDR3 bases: TGTGCCAGCAGCTGGGGGACAGGTAACACTGAAGCTTTCTTT. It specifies CASSWGTGNTEAFF.